The source of this T cell receptor beta chain is a study of cytomegalovirus exposure and HLA in healthy donors. Study-level points and caveats: In a later analysis, TCR beta V- and J-gene trimming was associated with a missense DCLRE1C variant.

60 Vbeta and 13 Jbeta primers were used in PCR. The protocol was immunoSEQ multiplex PCR, while the TCRdb copy is restricted to in-frame clones and leaves out a portion. The table includes fewer than 250,000 clones, around 67% detected once. The sample holds a few counts of this clone. Its target is not known. The CDR3 contains 16 residues. V usage is TRBV21-1 and J usage is TRBJ1-5; TRBD1, the table's D call, lacks a check against the DNA. TRBV21-1 is reported as a pseudogene. This sequence originates from a woman in her 30s in good health and CMV-seropositive. The sequencing input was PBMCs. CDR3 in DNA: TGTGCCAGCAGCGGGGGGACAGTATATAGCAATCAGCCCCAGCATTTT. Translating gives CASSGGTVYSNQPQHF.